This TCR beta chain is from a study of blood T cell repertoires in COVID-19. The wider study: Samples of COVID-19 (acute and convalescent) were obtained from the United States, Italy and Spain.

Germline V lookup: CDR1 LGHDT, CDR2 YNNKEL (reference sequence). V lost 4 bases to trimming and J lost 7 bases, with 19 bases between them. This CDR3 has 15 amino acids. In the original workflow: Amplified reference gene primers provided the basis for estimating nucleated cell counts. Sequenced by immunoSEQ multiplex PCR; TCRdb stores in-frame clones only, minus some. The V and J calls and clone size come from that table; D and trimming were worked out from the DNA. The table includes around 77,000 clones, about nine tenths detected once. The sequencing input was peripheral blood. The chain links TRBV3-1 (or the pseudogene TRBV3-2) to TRBJ2-5, with D uncertain. This receptor was taken from a woman at least 80 years old with active or convalescent COVID-19. In DNA, the CDR3 is TGTGCCAGCAGCCCCCTCCGTTTCGAGCGAGTGACCCAGTACTTC. The encoded protein is CASSPLRFERVTQYF.